This TCR beta chain was observed in a study of blood T cell repertoires in COVID-19. Participant age was roughly 18 to 100 years, and participants resided in about two dozen US areas. CDR1 SNHLY and CDR2 FYNNEI come from the germline V gene. The ends lost 6 bases at V and 9 bases at J; junction bases unmatched: 7. This CDR3 spans 13 amino acids. Using immunoSEQ multiplex PCR, the repertoire was profiled, and TCRdb retains in-frame clones only, with some absent. The table records a few hundred thousand clones, roughly 87% of them present only once. The chain combines TRBV2 with TRBJ2-1; 8 positions agree with TRBD1. The material sequenced was PBMCs or T cells enriched from blood (not recorded which). This TCR was sampled from a man between 18 and 35 years old with acute COVID-19. Written as DNA, the CDR3 is TGTGCCAGCAGATGGACAGGGAACACTGAGCAGTTCTTC. As protein: CASRWTGNTEQFF.